The present T cell receptor beta chain was sequenced within a study of cytomegalovirus exposure and HLA in healthy donors. As to this clone: Antigen specificity is unknown.

Study-wide points: With high specificity and sensitivity, the classifier reportedly diagnosed cytomegalovirus status. It was 150 to 200 TCR beta chains that were listed as cytomegalovirus-associated.

Both 60 Vbeta primers and 13 Jbeta primers went into the PCR. Libraries were prepared by immunoSEQ multiplex PCR; TCRdb keeps only in-frame clonotypes and omits some of them. There are some 56,000 clones in the sample; approximately 80% occur only once, and approximately 3.5% lies in the top ten. Nominally healthy donors provided the samples, though records likely missed some immune exposures. Per the germline V gene, CDR1 is SGHRS and CDR2 is YFSETQ. The CDR3 sequence is 13 residues long. Trimming removed 4 bases at V and 8 bases at J, with 13 bases between. Input material: PBMCs. This rearrangement joins TRBV5-1 to TRBJ2-1; D might be TRBD2 (5 bases). This TCR was sampled from a woman between 40 and 50 years old in good health and CMV-seronegative. The CDR3 DNA follows: TGCGCCAGCAGCCGACTGTCGAGGGATGAGCAGTTCTTC. Its translation is CASSRLSRDEQFF.